Listed below are T cell receptor beta chains from one sample, sequenced in a study of blood T cell repertoires in COVID-19. Sequencing used immunoSEQ multiplex PCR; TCRdb keeps in-frame clones, though not all of them. The table lists about 140,000 clones, 88% of them singletons. Sequencing was carried out using peripheral blood. The receptors here all came from a man aged 45-60 years with active or convalescent COVID-19. Each CDR3 is given with its conserved first and last residue. A D gene is named only where the DNA matches it firmly. A row's size may be missing; if present it is once, few, many or a size class.

TRBV6-4	NA	TRBJ1-6	TRBD1	CASSPGQGNSPLHF	TGTGCCAGCAGCCCGGGACAGGGGAATTCACCCCTCCACTTT
TRBV7-6	NA	TRBJ1-3	NA	CASSLEIDSGNTIYF	TGTGCCAGCAGCTTAGAAATAGACTCTGGAAACACCATATATTTT
TRBV19	NA	TRBJ2-2	NA	CASRRGSGSNTGELFF	TGTGCCAGTAGGAGGGGGAGTGGGTCGAACACCGGGGAGCTGTTTTTT
TRBV6-1	NA	TRBJ2-3	TRBD1	CASSELGGQASTDTQYF	TGTGCCAGCAGTGAACTGGGTGGACAGGCCAGCACAGATACGCAGTATTTT
TRBV19	once	TRBJ1-1	NA	CASSKEGTNTEAFF	TGTGCCAGTAGTAAGGAGGGGACGAACACTGAAGCTTTCTTT
TRBV11-2	NA	TRBJ1-3	TRBD1	CASSPLTGAGNTIYF	TGTGCCAGCAGCCCACTCACAGGGGCCGGAAACACCATATATTTT
TRBV29-1	NA	TRBJ2-7	NA	CCVRLAGSSYEQYF	TGCTGCGTCCGCTTGGCGGGAAGCTCCTACGAGCAGTACTTC
TRBV27	NA	TRBJ1-6	TRBD1	CASSKPSGTGSSPLHF	TGTGCCAGCAGTAAACCGTCCGGGACAGGGAGTTCACCCCTCCACTTT
TRBV6-5	NA	TRBJ2-7	TRBD2	CASSYSASGSYEQYF	TGTGCCAGCAGTTACTCCGCTAGCGGAAGTTACGAGCAGTACTTC
TRBV2	few	TRBJ2-1	TRBD2	CAGSGGWIDEQFF	TGTGCCGGTAGCGGGGGGTGGATTGATGAGCAGTTCTTC
TRBV9	NA	TRBJ1-6	NA	CASSVGAISSYNSPLHF	TGTGCCAGCAGCGTAGGTGCGATTAGCTCCTATAATTCACCCCTCCACTTT